One and the same sample provided the 20 T cell receptor beta chains below, sequenced in a study of blood T cell repertoires in COVID-19. Clones were sequenced by immunoSEQ multiplex PCR, and TCRdb holds only the in-frame ones, with some missing. This sample carries roughly 200,000 clones, 80% to 90% of them seen once, and the ten largest clones take roughly a tenth. The sample consisted of peripheral blood. Source of these receptors: a woman of 80 years or more with COVID-19, enrolled during active disease.

In DNA, the CDR3 is TGCGCCAGCAGCCGGCAGGGATCCTACGAGCAGTACTTC. Translated, it gives CASSRQGSYEQYF. The chain couples TRBV4-1 to TRBJ2-7, with D perhaps TRBD1 (5 bases). Per germline, CDR1 MGHRA and CDR2 YSYEKL. V lost 4 bases and J lost 1, with 8 bases in between. CDR3 length equals 13 residues.

The chain employs TRBV7-8 and TRBJ1-1, with a possible D match to TRBD1 (6 bases). Trimming took off 4 bases at V and 3 bases at J, with 9 bases between the two ends. Germline lookup yields CDR1 SGHVS and CDR2 FQNEAQ. The CDR3 totals 13 residues. The CDR3 protein is CASSSNRDTEAFF. The DNA of the CDR3 is TGTGCCAGCAGCTCGAACAGGGACACTGAAGCTTTCTTT.

The V and J genes are TRBV29-1 and TRBJ2-1, with 7 positions matching TRBD2. Trimming removed 5 bases from V and 4 bases from J; junction bases left unmatched: 2. CDR1 and CDR2 from the germline V gene are SQVTM and ANQGSEA. The CDR3 contains 12 residues. The CDR3 here is CSVWRGYNEQFF. DNA for the CDR3: TGCAGCGTTTGGCGGGGGTACAATGAGCAGTTCTTC.

The chain links TRBV5-1 to TRBJ2-2, with a tentative D call TRBD1 (6 bases). Trimming took off 4 bases at V and 4 bases at J, with 11 bases between the two ends. Germline CDR1 SGHRS, CDR2 YFSETQ. The CDR3 length is 14 residues. This CDR3 is CASSLPTGTGELFF. In DNA, the CDR3 is TGCGCCAGCAGCCTCCCGACAGGCACCGGGGAGCTGTTTTTT.

V usage is TRBV5-1 and J usage is TRBJ2-5; 9 bases line up with TRBD1. Germline trimming cut 4 bases from V and 5 bases from J; bases unmatched to any gene: 6. CDR1 is SGHRS, CDR2 YFSETQ, per germline. The CDR3 loop spans 14 amino acids. Here the CDR3 reads CASSPMTGGETQYF. The CDR3 bases are TGCGCCAGCAGCCCCATGACAGGGGGGGAGACCCAGTACTTC.

J is TRBJ2-1 and V is TRBV6-5; 7 nucleotides match TRBD1. This CDR3 is 13 amino acids long. V dropped 8 bases and J dropped 4; count of bases not matched to a gene: 5. Looked up from germline, CDR1 is MNHEY and CDR2 is SVGAGI. CDR3 sequence (DNA): TGTGCCAGCTGGGACAGCCTTTACAATGAGCAGTTCTTC. Amino acids: CASWDSLYNEQFF.

The gene calls are TRBV5-1 and TRBJ2-1; 7 positions match TRBD2. In germline, CDR1 is SGHRS, CDR2 YFSETQ. Trimming removed 4 bases from V and 8 bases from J; junction bases left unmatched: 15. The CDR3 is 16 residues long. CDR3 sequence: CASSRLSGANPYEQFF. The CDR3 DNA sequence: TGCGCCAGCAGCCGTTTGAGCGGGGCGAACCCCTATGAGCAGTTCTTC.

The chain has TRBV7-2 and TRBJ1-1; D unresolved. The CDR3 runs 14 residues. Trimming stripped 2 bases from V and 3 bases from J, with 10 bases between. CDR1 and CDR2 from the germline V gene are SGHTA and FQGNSA. CDR3 region: CASSLYRPDTEAFF. DNA of the CDR3: TGTGCCAGCAGCTTATACCGTCCAGACACTGAAGCTTTCTTT.

This clone was picked up a small number of times. The rearrangement joins TRBV7-8 to TRBJ1-1; no reliable D call. The germline V gene encodes CDR1 SGHVS and CDR2 FQNEAQ. CDR3 size: 14 residues. Trimming pared 5 bases from V and 1 base from J, leaving 11 bases between. CDR3 DNA sequence: TGTGCCAGCAGCCCCCCATCCCCGAACACTGAAGCTTTCTTT. Its translation: CASSPPSPNTEAFF.

This clone has just one count. The V and J genes are TRBV6-5 and TRBJ2-2; 7 bases fit TRBD1. The CDR3 extends over 13 amino acids. The germline CDR1 and CDR2 sequences are MNHEY and SVGAGI. Unmatched junction bases numbered 3, after V lost 8 bases and J lost 3 bases. CDR3 in amino acids: CASRDRDTGELFF. The CDR3 DNA follows: TGTGCCAGCCGGGACAGAGACACCGGGGAGCTGTTTTTT.

The chain uses TRBV28 and TRBJ1-1; 7 positions match TRBD1. The CDR3 spans 14 residues. V was clipped by 8 bases and J by 6 bases; unmatched bases: 12. The germline V gene encodes CDR1 MDHEN and CDR2 SYDVKM. The CDR3 spells CASVLPGQAAEAFF. DNA for the CDR3: TGTGCCAGCGTCCTTCCCGGACAGGCCGCTGAAGCTTTCTTT.

This clone appeared a few times. The chain employs TRBV6-4 and TRBJ1-6; maybe TRBD1 (6 bases). V dropped 5 bases and J dropped 7 bases, with 9 bases sitting between them. The CDR3 has 13 residues. The germline CDR1 and CDR2 sequences are MRHNA and SNTAGT. The CDR3 DNA sequence: TGTGCCAGCAGTAGGACAGCGAATTCACCCCTCCACTTT. Its translation is CASSRTANSPLHF.

This chain links TRBV9 with TRBJ2-5, with D perhaps matching TRBD2 (5 bases). Germline assignment: CDR1 SGDLS and CDR2 YYNGEE. The CDR3 is made up of 13 amino acids. Trimming took off 0 bases at V and 4 bases at J, with 7 bases between the two ends. Here the CDR3 DNA reads TGTGCCAGCAGCGTAGTTGGAGGAGAGACCCAGTACTTC. Translating gives CASSVVGGETQYF. Complete variable domain (other parts from reference TRBV9 and TRBJ2-5): DSGVTQTPKHLITATGQRVTLRCSPRSGDLSVYWYQQSLDQGLQFLIQYYNGEERAKGNILERFSAQQFPDLHSELNLSSLELGDSALYFCASSVVGGETQYFGPGTRLLVL.

J is TRBJ1-1 and V is TRBV3-1 (or the pseudogene TRBV3-2); 7 nucleotides align to TRBD1. The CDR3 extends over 14 amino acids. J lost 1 base, V lost 4 bases, and 3 bases had no gene match. Germline V gene data show CDR1 as LGHDT and CDR2 as YNNKEL (reference sequence). The CDR3 sequence: CASSPRQGNTEAFF. The CDR3 nucleotides are TGTGCCAGCAGCCCCCGACAGGGGAACACTGAAGCTTTCTTT.

This clone was recorded once. The CDR3 nucleotides are TGTGCCATTCCGACTAGCAGGGCCACCGGGGAGCTGTTTTTT. Its translation is CAIPTSRATGELFF. V is TRBV10-3 and J is TRBJ2-2; 7 bases map to TRBD2. Germline V gene lookup returns CDR1 ENHRY and CDR2 SYGVKD. The CDR3 loop spans 14 amino acids. Losses at the gene ends were 9 bases for V and 4 bases for J; bases not matched to a gene: 8.

This chain joins TRBV5-4 and TRBJ2-5; 9 nucleotides match TRBD1. Germline lookup yields CDR1 SGHNT and CDR2 YYREEE (reference sequence). The CDR3 is 15 residues long. J gave up 5 bases and V 4 bases, and 9 bases lay outside the gene matches. CDR3 region: CASSGTGGLGETQYF. DNA of the CDR3: TGTGCCAGCAGCGGCACAGGGGGCTTAGGGGAGACCCAGTACTTC.

The rearrangement links TRBV7-9 to TRBJ1-1; tentatively, D is TRBD1 (6 bases). CDR1 is SEHNR and CDR2 is FQNEAQ in the germline V gene (reference sequence). Between the trimmed V and J ends, which lost 3 bases and 2 bases, there was a span of 13 bases. CDR3 length: 15 amino acids. CDR3 protein: CASSFKGDGNTEAFF. The DNA of the CDR3 is TGTGCCAGCAGCTTTAAGGGGGACGGTAACACTGAAGCTTTCTTT.

The V gene is TRBV5-1, the J gene TRBJ1-3, with 7 bases that match TRBD1. Unmatched junction bases numbered 7, after V lost 0 bases and J lost 4 bases. Germline V gene lookup returns CDR1 SGHRS and CDR2 YFSETQ. The CDR3 loop spans 16 amino acids. The CDR3 nucleotides are TGCGCCAGCAGCTTGGTAGCCCGGGACAGAGGAAACACCATATATTTT. Translation: CASSLVARDRGNTIYF.

This rearrangement joins TRBV5-6 to TRBJ1-2; TRBD1 aligns across 7 bases. The CDR3 is made up of 13 amino acids. V gave up 5 bases and J gave up 8 bases; unmatched junction bases: 9. Germline V gene data show CDR1 as SGHDT and CDR2 as YYEEEE. As DNA, the CDR3 is TGTGCCAGCAGTTCCGACAGGGCGGGGGGCTACACCTTC. Translation gives CASSSDRAGGYTF.

The chain couples TRBV6-5 to TRBJ2-5; 7 bases agree with TRBD1. V trimming: 6 bases; J trimming: 3 bases; junction bases outside the gene matches: 4. This CDR3 has 13 amino acids. Germline values: CDR1 MNHEY, CDR2 SVGAGI. The CDR3 DNA reads as TGTGCCAGCAGCCCCACAGGGGAAGAGACCCAGTACTTC. Its translation is CASSPTGEETQYF.